This T cell receptor (gamma chain) was identified during a study of Vδ1+ human thymocytes. Sequences come from RNA converted to cDNA by reverse transcription. The CDR3 regions were amplified by multiplex PCR from V-gene primers to a constant-region primer. TCRdb reapplied CATT to the multiplex PCR reads. Of 30,000 to 45,000 gamma-chain clones listed, around 21% are singletons. In regard to this clone: The target antigen is unknown. This specimen includes other DNA sequences encoding the same CDR3.

Points from the study as a whole: Unlike peripheral blood Vdelta1+ controls, thymic delta-chain sequences included approximately 20% Vdelta2 and few Vdelta3. In the thymus, TRG and TRD repertoires looked highly polyclonal with Gaussian CDR3 lengths.

There are 14 residues in the CDR3. CDR1 is EGSNGY, CDR2 YDSYNSKV, per germline. The V and J ends lost 0 bases and 7 bases, in that order; junction bases with no gene match: 9. The sorted cells were CD3+ Vdelta1+ Vdelta2- thymocytes from alphabeta-depleted thymus. Sequenced sample: Vdelta1+ gamma-delta thymocytes from the thymus. Subset given: FACS-sorted CD3+ TCRalphabeta- TCRVdelta1+ TCRVdelta2- thymocytes. The chain uses TRGV2 and TRGJ1 or TRGJ2. This receptor was taken from a girl in the first two years of life who had congenital heart surgery. CDR3: CATWDGPRGYKKLF. In DNA, the CDR3 is TGTGCCACCTGGGACGGGCCAAGGGGGTATAAGAAACTCTTT.